The following is a T cell receptor beta chain sequence with its context. Under the authors' procedure: Nucleated cell counts were estimated from reference gene primer amplification. Sequenced by immunoSEQ multiplex PCR; TCRdb stores in-frame clones only, minus some. V and J calls and clone size are as listed in that table; D and trimming were resolved from the DNA. The repertoire holds 160,000 or so clones, with 82% as singletons. This sample was taken from a study of blood T cell repertoires in COVID-19. Whole-study context: Sites in the United States, Italy and Spain provided acute and convalescent COVID-19 samples. Sample material is recorded as cDNA or gDNA derived from T cells, B-cell-depleted T cells, or PBMCs.

The V gene lost 11 bases and the J gene lost 7 bases, with 26 bases spanning the gap. This CDR3 is built from 16 residues. CDR1 is SEHNR and CDR2 is FQNEAQ in the germline V gene (reference sequence). This TCR derives from a woman aged 65 to 85 with acute or convalescent COVID-19. Sample: peripheral blood. This chain links TRBV7-9 with TRBJ2-2; D might be TRBD2 (6 bases). DNA for the CDR3: TGTGCCGGGCCACGGGACTCCAACCAAAAAAACGGGGAGCTGTTTTTT. This encodes CAGPRDSNQKNGELFF.